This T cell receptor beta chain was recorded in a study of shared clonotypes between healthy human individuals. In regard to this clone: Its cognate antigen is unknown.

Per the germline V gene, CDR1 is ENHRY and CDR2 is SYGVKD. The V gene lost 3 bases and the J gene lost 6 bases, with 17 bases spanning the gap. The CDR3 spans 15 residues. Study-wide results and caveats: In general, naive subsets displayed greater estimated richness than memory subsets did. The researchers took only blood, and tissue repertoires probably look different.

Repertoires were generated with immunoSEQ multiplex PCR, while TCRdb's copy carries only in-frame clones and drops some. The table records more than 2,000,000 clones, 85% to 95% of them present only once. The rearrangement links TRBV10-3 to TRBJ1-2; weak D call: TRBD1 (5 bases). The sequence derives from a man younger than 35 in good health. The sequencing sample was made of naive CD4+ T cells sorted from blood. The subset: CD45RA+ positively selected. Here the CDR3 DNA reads TGTGCCATCAGTGACCCCTGGCAGGGTATCGATGGCTACACCTTC. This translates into CAISDPWQGIDGYTF.